A single T cell receptor (beta chain) is shown here with its context. Data came from immunoSEQ multiplex PCR; TCRdb stores just in-frame clones and leaves some out. Of approximately 85,000 clones listed, about 89% are singletons. Germline CDR1 reads SGHAT; CDR2 reads FQNNGV. V lost 2 bases, J lost 6 bases, and 6 bases lay in between. The CDR3 sequence is 12 residues long. This entry belongs to a study of T cell changes during pregnancy in multiple sclerosis. The sequence derives from a female donor with multiple sclerosis, enrolled in a pregnancy study. The input for sequencing was peripheral blood, taken in the first trimester of pregnancy. This chain uses TRBV11-2 with TRBJ2-3; D is unresolved. CDR3 in amino acids: CASSLHSDTQYF. Here the CDR3 DNA reads TGTGCCAGCAGCTTACACTCCGATACGCAGTATTTT.